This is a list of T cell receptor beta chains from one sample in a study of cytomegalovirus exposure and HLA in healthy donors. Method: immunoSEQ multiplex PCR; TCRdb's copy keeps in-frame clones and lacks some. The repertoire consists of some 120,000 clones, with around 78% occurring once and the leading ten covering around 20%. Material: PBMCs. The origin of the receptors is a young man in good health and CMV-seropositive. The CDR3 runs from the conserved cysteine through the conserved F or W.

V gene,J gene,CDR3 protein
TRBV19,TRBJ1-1,CATTTSRQSTEAFF
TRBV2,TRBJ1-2,CASSEEQDGYTF
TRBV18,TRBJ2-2,CASSPRPGGQAGELFF
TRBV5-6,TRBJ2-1,CASSLSQGIPNEQFF
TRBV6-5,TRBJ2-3,CASTLTSGGSDTQYF
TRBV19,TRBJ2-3,CASSIGSPSGGADTQYF
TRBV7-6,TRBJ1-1,CASSAGYGGIMNTEAFF
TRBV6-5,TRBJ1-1,CASTAGPEAFF
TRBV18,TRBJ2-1,CASSPDITTYNEQFF
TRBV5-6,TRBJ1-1,CASSLVDRINTEAFF
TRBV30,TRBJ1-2,CAWRPQDPGYTF
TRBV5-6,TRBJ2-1,CASSPGTWNNEQFF
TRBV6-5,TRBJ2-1,CASSSAAASFYNEQFF
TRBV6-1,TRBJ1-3,CASSDYREAGNTIYF
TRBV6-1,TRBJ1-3,CASALLSGNTIYF
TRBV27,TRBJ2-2,CASSLLAAGELFF
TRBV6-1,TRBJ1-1,CASSSDRGLTEAFF
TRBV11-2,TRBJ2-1,CASSLGWTSGGYNEQFF
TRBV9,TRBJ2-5,CASSVEDPGETQYF
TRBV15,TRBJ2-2,CATRDSGTMNTGELFF
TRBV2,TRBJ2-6,CASNDRSSGANVLTF
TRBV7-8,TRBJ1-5,CASSPVRGGQPQHF
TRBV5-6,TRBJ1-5,CASSSGQGAFNQPQHF
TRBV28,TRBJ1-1,CASRLWGGLNTEAFF
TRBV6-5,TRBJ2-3,CASSYSDRGWLQAQYF
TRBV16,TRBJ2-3,CASSPSGTTDTQYF
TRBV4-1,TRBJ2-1,CASSQESGGPNEQFF
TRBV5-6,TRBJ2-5,CASSPGTSGGRETQYF
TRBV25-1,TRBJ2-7,CASSECGGSSYEQYF
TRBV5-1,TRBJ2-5,CASSLEGTGVETQYF
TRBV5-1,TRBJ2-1,CASSLGGQSYNEQFF
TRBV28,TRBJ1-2,CASSVASVDRSYGYTF
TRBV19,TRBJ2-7,CASKRQGANYEQYF
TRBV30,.,CAWSRSAPGSGYEQYF
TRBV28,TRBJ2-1,CASSLAGDSYNEQFF
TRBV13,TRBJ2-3,CASTLGAAGDTQYF
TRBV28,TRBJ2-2,CASRFLAGGPGELFF
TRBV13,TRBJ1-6,CASSLGLSSPLHF
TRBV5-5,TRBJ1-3,CASSLQAASGNTIYF
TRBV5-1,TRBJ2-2,CASSLVPGGTGRTGELFF
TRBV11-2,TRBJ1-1,CASSSDRWPPEAFF
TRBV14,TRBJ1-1,CASSQDAGSDFTEAFF
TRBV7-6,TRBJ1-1,CASSSGGRNTEAFF
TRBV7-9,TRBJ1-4,CASSLDGATNEKLFF
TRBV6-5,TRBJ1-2,CASSTGQGPFIGYTF
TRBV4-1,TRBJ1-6,CASSQVPGSRSYNSPLHF
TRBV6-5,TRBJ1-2,CASSYGQGASDYGYTF
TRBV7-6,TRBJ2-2,CASSPGGGNTGELFF
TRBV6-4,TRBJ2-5,CASRNITGVPQETQYF
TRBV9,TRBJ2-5,CASSSAMGSLVTQYF
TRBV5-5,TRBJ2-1,CASGTGGSYNEQFF
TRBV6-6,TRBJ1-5,CASSYSADQPQHF
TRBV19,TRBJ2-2,CASKDRTSGNTGELFF
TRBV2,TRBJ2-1,CASSPSGGAAFYNEQFF
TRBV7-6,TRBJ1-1,CASSSSGGNTEAFF